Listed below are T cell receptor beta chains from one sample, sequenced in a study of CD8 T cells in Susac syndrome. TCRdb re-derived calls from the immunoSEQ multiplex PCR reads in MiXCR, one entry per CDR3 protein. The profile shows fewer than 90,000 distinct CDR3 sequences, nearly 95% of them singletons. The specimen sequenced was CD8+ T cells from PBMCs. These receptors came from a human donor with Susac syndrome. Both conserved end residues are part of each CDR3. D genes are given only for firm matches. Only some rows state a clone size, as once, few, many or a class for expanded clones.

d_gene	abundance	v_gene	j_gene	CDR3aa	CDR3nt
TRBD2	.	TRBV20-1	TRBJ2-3	CSAPSGGPDTQYF	TGCAGTGCCCCTAGCGGGGGGCCAGATACGCAGTATTTT
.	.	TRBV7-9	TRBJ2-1	CASSSNEQFF	TGTGCCAGCAGCTCAAATGAGCAGTTCTTC
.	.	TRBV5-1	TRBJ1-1	CASSFATEAFF	TGCGCCAGCAGCTTTGCTACCGAAGCTTTCTTT
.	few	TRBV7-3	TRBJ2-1	CASSLTAYNEQFF	TGTGCCAGCAGCTTAACGGCCTACAATGAGCAGTTCTTC
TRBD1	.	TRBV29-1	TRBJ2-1	CSGLGQTLFNEQFF	TGCAGCGGACTGGGACAGACCCTTTTCAATGAGCAGTTCTTC
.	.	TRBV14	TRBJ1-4	CASSQVGEKLFF	TGTGCCAGCAGCCAAGTGGGCGAAAAACTGTTTTTT
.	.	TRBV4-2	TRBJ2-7	CASSGSEGSDEQYF	TGTGCCAGCAGCGGGAGTGAGGGAAGCGACGAGCAGTACTTC
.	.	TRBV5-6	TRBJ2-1	CASSPGDGRAYNEQFF	TGTGCCAGCAGCCCCGGGGACGGGAGAGCCTACAATGAGCAGTTCTTC
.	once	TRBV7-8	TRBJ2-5	CASSLAGRRTQETQYF	TGTGCCAGCAGCTTAGCGGGAAGACGGACCCAAGAGACCCAGTACTTC
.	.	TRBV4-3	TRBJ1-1	CASSPKEENTEAFF	TGCGCCAGCAGCCCCAAGGAAGAAAACACTGAAGCTTTCTTT
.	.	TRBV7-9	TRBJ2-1	CASSLRGPGSEQFF	TGTGCCAGCAGCTTACGTGGCCCCGGGAGTGAGCAGTTCTTC